The subject of this entry is one T cell receptor (beta chain). What it recognizes is unknown. Different DNA sequences within this sample yield the same CDR3. An assay was performed, and its level was deep. Sequencing was performed with immunoSEQ multiplex PCR; in TCRdb, only in-frame clones are kept and a portion is missing. This sample has 2 million to 3 million clones, with 80% to 95% found just once. The data stem from a study of shared clonotypes between healthy human individuals. Study-wide results and caveats: Investigators expected sequencing depth to affect clonotype sharing among donors. Rarefaction demonstrated incomplete sorted-subset sequencing despite large depth. Clonotypes which were not shared had lower generation probabilities than clonotypes that all four donors shared.

This CDR3 spans 14 amino acids. Trimming removed 2 bases from V and 6 bases from J, with 11 bases in between. CDR1 MDHEN and CDR2 SYDVKM come from the germline V gene. Sequencing was performed on naive CD4+ T cells from PBMCs. Subset specified: CD45RA+ positively selected. The source of this sequence is a man younger than 35 in good health. Some clones in this sample may be carry-over from other donors' samples. The V and J genes are TRBV28 and TRBJ1-5, with D possibly TRBD1 on 5 matching bases. CDR3 sequence (DNA): TGTGCCAGCAGTTTAGGAACTGGGGGTCAGCCCCAGCATTTT. Translation gives CASSLGTGGQPQHF.